The 7 T cell receptor beta chains given below trace back to one sample, sequenced in a study of T cell repertoires in cytomegalovirus infection. TCRdb re-analysed the reads in MiXCR, keeping a single row per CDR3 protein. The table has roughly 760,000 distinct CDR3 sequences, 35% to 40% seen once. The sample taken for sequencing was PBMCs. The receptors were sampled from a human donor in good health (CMV status not recorded). Some clones in this sample may be carry-over from other donors' samples.

This clonotype was detected ten times or more. This chain links TRBV12-3 or TRBV12-4 with TRBJ1-1, with 10 bases identical to TRBD1. CDR3 length equals 15 residues. V lost 5 bases to trimming and J lost 2 bases; unmatched junction nucleotides: 5. CDR3 loop: CASSLTGGGNTEAFF. The CDR3 nucleotides are TGTGCCAGCAGTCTGACAGGGGGCGGAAACACTGAAGCTTTCTTT.

There are a few counts of this clonotype. This chain connects TRBV4-1 to TRBJ1-1; no definite D call. Trimming left V 2 bases short and J 3 bases short, with 19 bases between. CDR1 is MGHRA and CDR2 is YSYEKL in the germline V gene. CDR3 length equals 17 residues. Written as DNA, the CDR3 is TGCGCCAGCAGCCAACTAAGCACGGACGGGAGGGACACTGAAGCTTTCTTT. Its protein product is CASSQLSTDGRDTEAFF.

This clonotype was counted a few times. CDR3 bases: TGTGCCAGCAGTTCCGACGAGTGGCCTTGGAACACTGAAGCTTTCTTT. It yields the protein CASSSDEWPWNTEAFF. This sequence joins TRBV6-5 and TRBJ1-1; no firm D call. This CDR3 spans 16 amino acids. Trimming stripped 4 bases from V and 1 base from J, with 16 bases between. Germline V lookup: CDR1 MNHEY, CDR2 SVGAGI.

The chain joins TRBV7-3 to TRBJ1-1; no clear D gene. V lost 3 bases and J 3 bases, leaving 11 bases between the germline ends. From germline, CDR1 is SGHTA and CDR2 FQGTGA. The CDR3 contains 14 residues. The CDR3 here is CASSFDGQDTEAFF. In DNA form, the CDR3 reads TGTGCCAGCAGCTTCGATGGGCAGGACACTGAAGCTTTCTTT.

This clonotype showed up just once. The chain couples TRBV11-2 to TRBJ2-5; TRBD2 might be the D (5 bases). Looked up from germline, CDR1 is SGHAT and CDR2 is FQNNGV. This CDR3 is built from 15 residues. V was cut by 1 base and J by 3 bases, with 12 bases left in between. The CDR3 nucleotides read TGTGCCAGCAGCTTAGTAAGCGGACCAAAAGAGACCCAGTACTTC. As protein: CASSLVSGPKETQYF.

This clonotype was detected only a few times. The genes are TRBV6-5 and TRBJ2-3, with D perhaps being TRBD1 or TRBD2 (7 bases each). Per the germline V gene, CDR1 is MNHEY and CDR2 is SVGAGI. V was shortened by 2 bases and J by 6 bases, with 18 bases between the two germline ends. The CDR3 is made up of 16 amino acids. The CDR3 DNA follows: TGTGCCAGCAGTTACCCGACAGGGAGCGGGGTGGATACGCAGTATTTT. Protein: CASSYPTGSGVDTQYF.

The rearrangement joins TRBV6-6 to TRBJ1-5, with D possibly TRBD1 on 5 matching bases. The CDR3 has 18 amino acids. Between the trimmed V and J ends, which lost 4 bases and 5 bases, there was a span of 24 bases. The germline V gene has CDR1 MNHNY and CDR2 SVGAGI (reference sequence). The CDR3 bases are TGTGCCAGCAGTTCCAAAAATATACCCCGGGACGCCGATCAGCCCCAGCATTTT. Protein product: CASSSKNIPRDADQPQHF.